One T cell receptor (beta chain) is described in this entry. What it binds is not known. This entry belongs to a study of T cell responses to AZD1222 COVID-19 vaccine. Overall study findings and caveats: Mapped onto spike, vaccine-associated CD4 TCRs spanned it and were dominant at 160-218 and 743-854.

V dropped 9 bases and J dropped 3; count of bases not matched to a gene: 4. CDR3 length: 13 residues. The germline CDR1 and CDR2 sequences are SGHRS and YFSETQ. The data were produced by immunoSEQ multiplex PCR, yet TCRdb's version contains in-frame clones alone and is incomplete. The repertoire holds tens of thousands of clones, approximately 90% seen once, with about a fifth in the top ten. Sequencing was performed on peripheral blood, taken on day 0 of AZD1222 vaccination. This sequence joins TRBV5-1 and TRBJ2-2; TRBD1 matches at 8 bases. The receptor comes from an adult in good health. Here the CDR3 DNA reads TGCGCCACCAGGGGACAGGACACCGGGGAGCTGTTTTTT. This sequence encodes CATRGQDTGELFF.